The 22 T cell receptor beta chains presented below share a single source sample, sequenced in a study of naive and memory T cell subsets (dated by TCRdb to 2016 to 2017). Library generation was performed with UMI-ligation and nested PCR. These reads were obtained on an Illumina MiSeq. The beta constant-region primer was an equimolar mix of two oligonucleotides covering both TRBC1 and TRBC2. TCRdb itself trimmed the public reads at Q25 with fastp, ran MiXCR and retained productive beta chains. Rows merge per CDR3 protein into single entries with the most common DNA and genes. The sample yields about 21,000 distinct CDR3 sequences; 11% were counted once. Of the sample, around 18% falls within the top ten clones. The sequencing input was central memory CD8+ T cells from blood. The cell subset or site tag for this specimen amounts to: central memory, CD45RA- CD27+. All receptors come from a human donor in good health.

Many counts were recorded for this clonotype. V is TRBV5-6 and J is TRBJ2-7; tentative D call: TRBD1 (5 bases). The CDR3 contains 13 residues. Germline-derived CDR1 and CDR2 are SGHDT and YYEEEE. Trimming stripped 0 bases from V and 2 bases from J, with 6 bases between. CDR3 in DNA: TGTGCCAGCAGCTTGGGCAGGGCCTACGAGCAGTACTTC. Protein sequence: CASSLGRAYEQYF.

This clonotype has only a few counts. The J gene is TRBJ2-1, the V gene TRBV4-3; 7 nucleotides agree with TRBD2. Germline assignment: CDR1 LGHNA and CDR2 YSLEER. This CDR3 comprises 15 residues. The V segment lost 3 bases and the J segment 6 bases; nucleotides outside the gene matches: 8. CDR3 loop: CASSQGLYSGNEQFF. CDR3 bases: TGCGCCAGCAGCCAGGGACTATATAGCGGCAATGAGCAGTTCTTC.

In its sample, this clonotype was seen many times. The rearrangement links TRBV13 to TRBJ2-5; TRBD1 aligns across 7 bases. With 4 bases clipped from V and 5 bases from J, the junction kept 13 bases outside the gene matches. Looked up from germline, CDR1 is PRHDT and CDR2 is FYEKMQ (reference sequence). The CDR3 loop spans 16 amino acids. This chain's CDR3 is CASSYTAPGQRETQYF. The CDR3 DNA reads TGTGCCAGCAGCTATACGGCTCCGGGACAGAGGGAGACCCAGTACTTC.

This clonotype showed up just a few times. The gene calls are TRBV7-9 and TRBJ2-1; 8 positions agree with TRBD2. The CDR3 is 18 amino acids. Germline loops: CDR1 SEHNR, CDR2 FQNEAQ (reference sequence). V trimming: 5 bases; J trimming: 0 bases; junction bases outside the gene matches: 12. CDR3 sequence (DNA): TGTGCCAGCAGCCCTCTGGTGGTGAGCGGGAGCTCCTACAATGAGCAGTTCTTC. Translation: CASSPLVVSGSSYNEQFF.

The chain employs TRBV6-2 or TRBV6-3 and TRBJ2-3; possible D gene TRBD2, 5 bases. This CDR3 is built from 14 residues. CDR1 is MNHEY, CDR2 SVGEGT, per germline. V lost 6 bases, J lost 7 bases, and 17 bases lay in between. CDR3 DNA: TGTGCCAGCAGACGACCGGGAACCTTAAATACGCAGTATTTT. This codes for CASRRPGTLNTQYF.

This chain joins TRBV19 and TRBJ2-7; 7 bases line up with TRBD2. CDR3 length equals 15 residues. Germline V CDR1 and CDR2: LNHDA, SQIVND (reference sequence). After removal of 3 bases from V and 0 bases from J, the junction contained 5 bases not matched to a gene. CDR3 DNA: TGTGCCAGTAGTATCATAGCGGGCCTCTCCTACGAGCAGTACTTC. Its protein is CASSIIAGLSYEQYF.

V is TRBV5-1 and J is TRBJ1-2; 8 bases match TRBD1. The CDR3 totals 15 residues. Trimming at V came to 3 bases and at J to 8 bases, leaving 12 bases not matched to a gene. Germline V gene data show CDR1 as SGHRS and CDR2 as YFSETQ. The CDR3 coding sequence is TGCGCCAGCAGCTCCGGACAGGGTGGGCATGGGGGCTACACCTTC. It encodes CASSSGQGGHGGYTF.

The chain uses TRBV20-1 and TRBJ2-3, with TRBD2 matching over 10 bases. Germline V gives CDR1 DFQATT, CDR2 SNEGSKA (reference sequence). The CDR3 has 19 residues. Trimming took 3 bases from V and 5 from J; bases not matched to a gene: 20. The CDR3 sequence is CSASIYGTSDHDQRDTQYF. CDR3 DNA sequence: TGCAGTGCTAGTATCTACGGGACTAGCGACCATGACCAGAGAGATACGCAGTATTTT.

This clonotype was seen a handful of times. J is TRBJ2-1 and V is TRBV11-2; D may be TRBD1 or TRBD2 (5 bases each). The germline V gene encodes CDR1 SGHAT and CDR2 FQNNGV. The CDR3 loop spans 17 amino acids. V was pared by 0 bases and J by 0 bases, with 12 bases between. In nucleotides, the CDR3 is TGTGCCAGCAGCTTAGATAGTACTAGGGGCTCCTACAATGAGCAGTTCTTC. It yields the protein CASSLDSTRGSYNEQFF.

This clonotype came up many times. CDR3 nucleotide sequence: TGTGCCAGCAGTCCAACAGGGGGATTCTCCTACGAGCAGTACTTC. Encoded protein: CASSPTGGFSYEQYF. The chain links TRBV2 to TRBJ2-7; 8 positions match TRBD1. Germline CDR1 SNHLY, CDR2 FYNNEI. This CDR3 spans 15 amino acids. V gave up 5 bases and J gave up 0 bases; unmatched junction bases: 6.

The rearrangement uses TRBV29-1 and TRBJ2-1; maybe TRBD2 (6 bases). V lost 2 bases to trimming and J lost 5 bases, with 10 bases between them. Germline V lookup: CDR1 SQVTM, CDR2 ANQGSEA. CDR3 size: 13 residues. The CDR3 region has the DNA TGCAGCGTTGAATCTAGCGCAGACAATGAGCAGTTCTTC. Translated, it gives CSVESSADNEQFF.

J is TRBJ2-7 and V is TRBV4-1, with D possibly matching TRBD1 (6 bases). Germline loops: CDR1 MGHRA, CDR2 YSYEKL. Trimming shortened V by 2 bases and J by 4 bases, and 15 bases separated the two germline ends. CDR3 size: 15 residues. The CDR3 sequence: CASSQTQGHGYEQYF. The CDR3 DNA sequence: TGCGCCAGCAGCCAAACCCAGGGGCACGGTTACGAGCAGTACTTC.

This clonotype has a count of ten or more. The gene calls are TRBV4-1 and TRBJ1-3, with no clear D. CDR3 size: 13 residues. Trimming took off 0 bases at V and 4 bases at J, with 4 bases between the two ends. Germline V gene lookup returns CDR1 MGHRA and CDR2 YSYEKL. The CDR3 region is CASSQDLGNTIYF. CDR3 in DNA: TGCGCCAGCAGCCAAGATCTGGGAAACACCATATATTTT.

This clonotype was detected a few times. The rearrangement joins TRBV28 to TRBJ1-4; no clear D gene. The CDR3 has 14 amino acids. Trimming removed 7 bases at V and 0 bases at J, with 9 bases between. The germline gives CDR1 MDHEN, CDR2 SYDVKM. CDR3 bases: TGTGCCAGCACTAGACCTTCAACTAATGAAAAACTGTTTTTT. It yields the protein CASTRPSTNEKLFF.

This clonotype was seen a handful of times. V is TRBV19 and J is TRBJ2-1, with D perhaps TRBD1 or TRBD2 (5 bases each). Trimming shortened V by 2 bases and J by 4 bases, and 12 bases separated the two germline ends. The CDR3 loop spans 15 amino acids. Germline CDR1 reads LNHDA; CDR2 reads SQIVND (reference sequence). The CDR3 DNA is TGTGCCAGTAGTATACAGGGTGCGGGTTACAATGAGCAGTTCTTC. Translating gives CASSIQGAGYNEQFF.

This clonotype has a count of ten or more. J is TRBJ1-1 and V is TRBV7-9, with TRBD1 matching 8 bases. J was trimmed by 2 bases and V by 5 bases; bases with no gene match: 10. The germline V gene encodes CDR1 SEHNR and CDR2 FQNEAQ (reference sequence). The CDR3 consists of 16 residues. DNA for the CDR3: TGTGCCAGCAGCCATCCGGTGACAGGGGTAAACACTGAAGCTTTCTTT. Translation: CASSHPVTGVNTEAFF.

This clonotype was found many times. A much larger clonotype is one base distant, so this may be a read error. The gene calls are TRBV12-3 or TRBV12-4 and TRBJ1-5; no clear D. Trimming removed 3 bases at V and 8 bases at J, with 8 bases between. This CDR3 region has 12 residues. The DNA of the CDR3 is TGTGCCAGCAGTTTGGGTAATAAGCCCCAGCATTTT. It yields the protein CASSLGNKPQHF.

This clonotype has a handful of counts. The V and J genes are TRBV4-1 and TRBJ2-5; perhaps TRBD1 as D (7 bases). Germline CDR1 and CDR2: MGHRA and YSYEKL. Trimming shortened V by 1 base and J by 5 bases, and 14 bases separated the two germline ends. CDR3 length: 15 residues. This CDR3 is CASSQVGGGLETQYF. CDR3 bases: TGCGCCAGCAGCCAAGTAGGAGGGGGCCTGGAGACCCAGTACTTC.

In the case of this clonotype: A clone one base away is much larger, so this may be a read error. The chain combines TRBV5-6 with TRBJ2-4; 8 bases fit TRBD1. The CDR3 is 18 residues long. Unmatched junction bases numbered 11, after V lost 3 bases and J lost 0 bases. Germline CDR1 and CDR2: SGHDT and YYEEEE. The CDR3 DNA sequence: TGTGCCAGCAGCTCTCTACTGACAGGGGTAGTAGCCAAAAACATTCAGTACTTC. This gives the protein CASSSLLTGVVAKNIQYF.

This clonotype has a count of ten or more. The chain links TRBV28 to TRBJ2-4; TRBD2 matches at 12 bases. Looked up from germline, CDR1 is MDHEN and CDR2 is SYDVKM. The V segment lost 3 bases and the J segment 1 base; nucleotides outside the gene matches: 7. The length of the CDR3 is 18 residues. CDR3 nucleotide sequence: TGTGCCAGCAGTTTGACTAGCGGGAGAGGATGGGCCAAAAACATTCAGTACTTC. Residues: CASSLTSGRGWAKNIQYF.

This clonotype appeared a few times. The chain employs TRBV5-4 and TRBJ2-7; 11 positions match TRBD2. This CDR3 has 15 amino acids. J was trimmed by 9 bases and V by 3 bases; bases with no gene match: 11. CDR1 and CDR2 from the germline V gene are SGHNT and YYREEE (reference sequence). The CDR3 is CASSWDGTSGIVQYF. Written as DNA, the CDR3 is TGTGCCAGCAGCTGGGACGGGACTAGCGGAATAGTGCAGTACTTC.

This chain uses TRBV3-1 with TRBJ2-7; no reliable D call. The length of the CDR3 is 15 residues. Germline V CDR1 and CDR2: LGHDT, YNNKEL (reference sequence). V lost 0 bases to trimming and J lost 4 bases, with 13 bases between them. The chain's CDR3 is CASSQDVALGYEQYF. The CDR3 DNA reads TGTGCCAGCAGCCAAGATGTCGCTTTGGGGTACGAGCAGTACTTC.